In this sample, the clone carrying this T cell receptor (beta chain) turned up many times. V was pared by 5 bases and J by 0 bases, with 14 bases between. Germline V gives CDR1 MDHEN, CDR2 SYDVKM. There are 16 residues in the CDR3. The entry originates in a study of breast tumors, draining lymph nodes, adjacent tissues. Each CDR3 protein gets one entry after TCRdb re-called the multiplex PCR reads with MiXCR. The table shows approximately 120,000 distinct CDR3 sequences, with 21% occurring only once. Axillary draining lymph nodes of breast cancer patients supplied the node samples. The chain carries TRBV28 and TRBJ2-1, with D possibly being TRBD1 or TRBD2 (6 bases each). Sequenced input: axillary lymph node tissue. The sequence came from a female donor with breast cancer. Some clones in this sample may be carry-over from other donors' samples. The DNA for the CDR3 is TGTGCCAGCAGTCTGGGGGGCCTCCACTCCTACAATGAGCAGTTCTTC. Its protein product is CASSLGGLHSYNEQFF. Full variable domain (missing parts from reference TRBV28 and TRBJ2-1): DVKVTQSSRYLVKRTGEKVFLECVQDMDHENMFWYRQDPGLGLRLIYFSYDVKMKEKGDIPEGYSVSREKKERFSLILESASTNQTSMYLCASSLGGLHSYNEQFFGPGTRLTVL.